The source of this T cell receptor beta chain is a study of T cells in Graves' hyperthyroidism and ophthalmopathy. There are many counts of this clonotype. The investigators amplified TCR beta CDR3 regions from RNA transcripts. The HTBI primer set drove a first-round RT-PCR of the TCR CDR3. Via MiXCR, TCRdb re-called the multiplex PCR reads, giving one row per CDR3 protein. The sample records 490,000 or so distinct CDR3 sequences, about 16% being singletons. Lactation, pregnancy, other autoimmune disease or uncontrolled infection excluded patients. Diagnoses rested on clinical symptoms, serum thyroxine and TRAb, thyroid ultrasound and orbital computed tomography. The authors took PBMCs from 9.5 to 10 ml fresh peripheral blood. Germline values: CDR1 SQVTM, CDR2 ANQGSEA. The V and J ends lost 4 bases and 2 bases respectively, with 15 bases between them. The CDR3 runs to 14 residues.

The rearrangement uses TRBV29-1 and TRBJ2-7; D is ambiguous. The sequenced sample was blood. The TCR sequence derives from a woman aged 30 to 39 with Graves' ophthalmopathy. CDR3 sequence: CSVVSDFFTYEQYF. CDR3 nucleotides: TGCAGCGTTGTTTCTGATTTCTTCACCTACGAGCAGTACTTC.